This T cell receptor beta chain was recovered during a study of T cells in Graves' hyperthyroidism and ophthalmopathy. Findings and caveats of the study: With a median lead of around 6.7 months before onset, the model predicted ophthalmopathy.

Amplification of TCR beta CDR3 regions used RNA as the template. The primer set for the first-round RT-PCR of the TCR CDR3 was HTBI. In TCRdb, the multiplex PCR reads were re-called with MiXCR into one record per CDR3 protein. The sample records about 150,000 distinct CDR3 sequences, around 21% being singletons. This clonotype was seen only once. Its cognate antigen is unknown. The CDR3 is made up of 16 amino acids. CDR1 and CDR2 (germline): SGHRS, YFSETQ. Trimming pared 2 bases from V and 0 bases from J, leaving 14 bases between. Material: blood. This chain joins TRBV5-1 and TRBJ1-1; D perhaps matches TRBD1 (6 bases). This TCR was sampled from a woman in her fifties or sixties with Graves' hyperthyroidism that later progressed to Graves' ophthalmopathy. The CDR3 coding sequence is TGCGCCAGCAGCTTCCAGGGGCAGGGCGTGAACACTGAAGCTTTCTTT. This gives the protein CASSFQGQGVNTEAFF.